Listed below are T cell receptor beta chains from one sample, sequenced in a study of a mutant IDH1 vaccine in newly diagnosed glioma. These receptors are not linked to any known antigen. Using immunoSEQ multiplex PCR, the repertoire was profiled, and TCRdb retains in-frame clones only, with some absent. This sample has about 54,000 clones; approximately 80% occur once, and the top ten carry roughly 4%. The material sequenced was PBMCs, taken from a glioma patient whose treatment included an IDH1 peptide vaccine. Receptor source: a woman under 30 with glioma. CDR3s include the opening cysteine and the closing phenylalanine or tryptophan. The D gene is left open where the match is weak. Only some rows state a clone size, as once, few, many or a class for expanded clones.

V: TRBV4-3
size: -
D: -
J: TRBJ2-3
DNA: TGCGCCAGCAGCCAAGATCGAGGGCGAGCGCAGTATTTT
CDR3: CASSQDRGRAQYF

V: TRBV5-6
size: -
D: TRBD1
J: TRBJ2-2
DNA: TGTGCCAGCAGCTATGGGACAGCGGTAACCGGGGAGCTGTTTTTT
CDR3: CASSYGTAVTGELFF

V: TRBV7-2
size: -
D: -
J: TRBJ2-3
DNA: TGTGCCAGCAGCTTGGACCATAGCACAGATACGCAGTATTTT
CDR3: CASSLDHSTDTQYF

V: TRBV7-8
size: -
D: TRBD2
J: TRBJ2-7
DNA: TGTGCCAGCAGCCCCAGCGGGAGGAACAACGAGCAGTACTTC
CDR3: CASSPSGRNNEQYF

V: TRBV29-1
size: -
D: -
J: TRBJ2-3
DNA: TGCAGCGTTGATCGGACAGATAAGGCGACAGATACGCAGTATTTT
CDR3: CSVDRTDKATDTQYF

V: TRBV30
size: -
D: -
J: TRBJ2-7
DNA: TGTGCCTGGAGTCGAGGGGATCTCTACGAGCAGTACTTC
CDR3: CAWSRGDLYEQYF

V: TRBV5-4
size: -
D: TRBD1
J: TRBJ1-3
DNA: TGTGCCAGCAGCACGACAGGGGGAAACACCATATATTTT
CDR3: CASSTTGGNTIYF

V: TRBV6-6
size: -
D: -
J: TRBJ2-6
DNA: TGTGCCAGCAGTTACCCTAAACTCCTCGGGGCCAACGTCCTGACTTTC
CDR3: CASSYPKLLGANVLTF

V: TRBV5-4
size: once
D: -
J: TRBJ2-3
DNA: TGTGCCAGCAGCCAGGTTTCGGCAGGGATTGGTACAGATACGCAGTATTTT
CDR3: CASSQVSAGIGTDTQYF

V: TRBV5-1
size: -
D: -
J: TRBJ2-3
DNA: TGCGCCAGCAGCTTCGGGCTAGCGACTAGCACAGATACGCAGTATTTT
CDR3: CASSFGLATSTDTQYF

V: TRBV19
size: -
D: -
J: TRBJ2-7
DNA: TGTGCCAGTAGCCGTCCTAAGGGGCAGCACTACGAGCAGTACTTC
CDR3: CASSRPKGQHYEQYF

V: TRBV5-1
size: -
D: -
J: TRBJ1-5
DNA: TGCGCCAGCAGCTTGGAAGGGTTCGGTCAGCCCCAGCATTTT
CDR3: CASSLEGFGQPQHF

V: TRBV5-6
size: -
D: -
J: TRBJ2-7
DNA: TGTGCCAGCAGCTTGCTAGGCAAGAAAGGCGGGCAGTACTTC
CDR3: CASSLLGKKGGQYF

V: TRBV5-4
size: -
D: -
J: TRBJ2-3
DNA: TGTGCCAGCAGCTTGGGAACCTTTCGCACAGATACGCAGTATTTT
CDR3: CASSLGTFRTDTQYF

V: TRBV11-2
size: -
D: -
J: TRBJ1-2
DNA: TGTGCCAGCAGCCGCTTAGGGGGTGACTATGGCTACACCTTC
CDR3: CASSRLGGDYGYTF

V: TRBV5-1
size: -
D: TRBD2
J: TRBJ2-1
DNA: TGCGCCAGCAGCTATCTGGCGGGGGGGCCCCCTGGCAATGAGCAGTTCTTC
CDR3: CASSYLAGGPPGNEQFF

V: TRBV4-2
size: -
D: -
J: TRBJ1-1
DNA: TGTGCCAGCAGCCAAGATCTTTATGGGGCTGCGTACACTGAAGCTTTCTTT
CDR3: CASSQDLYGAAYTEAFF

V: TRBV10-3
size: -
D: TRBD2
J: TRBJ2-1
DNA: TGTGCCATTTCACCAGCGGGGAGTTCAAATGAGCAGTTCTTC
CDR3: CAISPAGSSNEQFF

V: TRBV5-1
size: once
D: TRBD1
J: TRBJ2-3
DNA: TGCGCCAGCAGCTTGGGGCCGACAGGGGCCGGCACAGATACGCAGTATTTT
CDR3: CASSLGPTGAGTDTQYF

V: TRBV5-1
size: -
D: -
J: TRBJ2-4
DNA: TGCGCCAGCAGCTTGGTGGGGGGGGCGAACATTCAGTACTTC
CDR3: CASSLVGGANIQYF

V: TRBV5-6
size: -
D: -
J: TRBJ2-1
DNA: TGTGCCAGCAGCTACCCTCTTCGGGGCCAAATGGGTGAGCAGTTCTTC
CDR3: CASSYPLRGQMGEQFF

V: TRBV7-3
size: -
D: -
J: TRBJ2-6
DNA: TGTGCCAGCAGCAGCAACAGGCTATCTGGGGCCAACGTCCTGACTTTC
CDR3: CASSSNRLSGANVLTF

V: TRBV7-8
size: -
D: -
J: TRBJ1-5
DNA: TGTGCCAGCAGCCTAGAACAGGTGAAGCTAATTAATAGCAATCAGCCCCAGCATTTT
CDR3: CASSLEQVKLINSNQPQHF

V: TRBV30
size: -
D: TRBD2
J: TRBJ2-2
DNA: TGTGCCTGGAGTGTAAGCGGGATCGGGGAGCTGTTTTTT
CDR3: CAWSVSGIGELFF

V: TRBV9
size: -
D: -
J: TRBJ1-2
DNA: TGTGCCAGCAGCGTAGTCGGGGGGCCCAACTATGGCTACACCTTC
CDR3: CASSVVGGPNYGYTF

V: TRBV20-1
size: -
D: -
J: TRBJ1-2
DNA: TGCAGTGCCCCGGGAGGCTATGGCTACACCTTC
CDR3: CSAPGGYGYTF

V: TRBV7-2
size: -
D: TRBD2
J: TRBJ2-7
DNA: TGTGCCAGCAGTCCTGGCTCGGGCGGGGGGGCCTACGAGCAGTACTTC
CDR3: CASSPGSGGGAYEQYF

V: TRBV27
size: -
D: TRBD1
J: TRBJ2-4
DNA: TGTGCCAGCAGCCGTGGCGCCGGGACAGGGAGAAACATTCAGTACTTC
CDR3: CASSRGAGTGRNIQYF

V: TRBV19
size: -
D: -
J: TRBJ2-7
DNA: TGTGCCAGTAGTCGGACACACTCCTACGAGCAGTACTTC
CDR3: CASSRTHSYEQYF

V: TRBV2
size: few
D: TRBD2
J: TRBJ2-7
DNA: TGTGCCAGCAGTGAAGTCCGACTAGCGGGAGAAGGCGAGCAGTACTTC
CDR3: CASSEVRLAGEGEQYF

V: TRBV7-8
size: -
D: TRBD2
J: TRBJ2-5
DNA: TGTGCCAGCAGCTCTTACCGACTAGCGGGGGGCCGAGAGACCCAGTACTTC
CDR3: CASSSYRLAGGRETQYF

V: TRBV5-1
size: -
D: -
J: TRBJ2-1
DNA: TGCGCCAGCAGCGGCAATCGGGGGAATGAGCAGTTCTTC
CDR3: CASSGNRGNEQFF

V: TRBV5-4
size: once
D: TRBD1
J: TRBJ1-6
DNA: TGTGCCAGCGGCAGACAGGGCAATTCACCCCTCCACTTT
CDR3: CASGRQGNSPLHF

V: TRBV25-1
size: once
D: -
J: TRBJ2-5
DNA: TGTGCCAGCACTGGGCAGCGGCAAGAGACCCAGTACTTC
CDR3: CASTGQRQETQYF

V: TRBV2
size: -
D: TRBD2
J: TRBJ2-3
DNA: TGTGCCAGCGGGCTAGCGGGGGGCCTGGGCACAGATACGCAGTATTTT
CDR3: CASGLAGGLGTDTQYF

V: TRBV6-6
size: -
D: TRBD2
J: TRBJ2-1
DNA: TGTGCCAGCAGGGGGACTAGCGGGGGGCAATACAATGAGCAGTTCTTC
CDR3: CASRGTSGGQYNEQFF

V: TRBV19
size: -
D: TRBD2
J: TRBJ2-5
DNA: TGTGCCAGTAGTGCAACCGGGACTAGTGAGACCCAGTACTTC
CDR3: CASSATGTSETQYF

V: TRBV6-5
size: -
D: TRBD1
J: TRBJ2-7
DNA: TGTGCCAGCAGTGCCGGGACAGGCGCCTACGAGCAGTACTTC
CDR3: CASSAGTGAYEQYF

V: TRBV5-4
size: -
D: TRBD1
J: TRBJ1-3
DNA: TGTGCCAGCAGCTGGGGACAGCCTACCTCTGGAAACACCATATATTTT
CDR3: CASSWGQPTSGNTIYF

V: TRBV6-4
size: -
D: TRBD2
J: TRBJ2-3
DNA: TGTGCCAGCAGTGACGGGAGGGCCACAGATACGCAGTATTTT
CDR3: CASSDGRATDTQYF

V: TRBV11-3
size: -
D: -
J: TRBJ1-1
DNA: TGTGCCAGCAGCTTCCGGCAGGGCCCAAACACTGAAGCTTTCTTT
CDR3: CASSFRQGPNTEAFF

V: TRBV19
size: -
D: -
J: TRBJ1-1
DNA: TGTGCCAGTAGTATAGATCTGGGGGGGACTGAAGCTTTCTTT
CDR3: CASSIDLGGTEAFF

V: TRBV11-2
size: -
D: -
J: TRBJ1-2
DNA: TGTGCCAGCAGCTTAGGGGCTGGGACTGGCTACACCTTC
CDR3: CASSLGAGTGYTF

V: TRBV6-6
size: -
D: TRBD1
J: TRBJ1-1
DNA: TGTGCCAGCCTGGACAGGGCGAACACTGAAGCTTTCTTT
CDR3: CASLDRANTEAFF

V: TRBV6-4
size: -
D: TRBD2
J: TRBJ2-3
DNA: TGTGCCACCGGATCGGGACTAGACACAGATACGCAGTATTTT
CDR3: CATGSGLDTDTQYF

V: TRBV7-9
size: -
D: -
J: TRBJ2-7
DNA: TGTGCCAGCAGCTTAAGTTCTAGGACCGACTACGAGCAGTACTTC
CDR3: CASSLSSRTDYEQYF

V: TRBV29-1
size: -
D: -
J: TRBJ2-7
DNA: TGCAGCGTTGAAGGGATAAAATCGCGCGAGCAGTACTTC
CDR3: CSVEGIKSREQYF

V: TRBV5-1
size: -
D: TRBD2
J: TRBJ2-3
DNA: TGCGCCAGCAGCCGGACTAGCGGGGTCACAGATACGCAGTATTTT
CDR3: CASSRTSGVTDTQYF